The sequence of this T cell receptor (beta chain) was determined in a study of Graves' ophthalmopathy and Graves' hyperthyroidism. CDR1 SGHVS and CDR2 FNYEAQ come from the germline V gene. After removal of 2 bases from V and 12 bases from J, the junction contained 5 bases not matched to a gene. This CDR3 is 12 amino acids long. RNA transcripts were the template, and TCR beta CDR3 regions were amplified from them. The first round was an RT-PCR with HTBI primers, and the second round was a multiplex PCR. TCRdb called the multiplex PCR reads again in MiXCR, with one record for every CDR3 protein. The sample consists of about 550,000 distinct CDR3 sequences, roughly 39% of them appearing once.

The rearrangement joins TRBV7-6 to TRBJ2-5; the match to TRBD2 covers 8 bases. The sequenced sample consisted of peripheral blood or thyroid tissue (not recorded which). The source is an adult man with Graves' hyperthyroidism. CDR3 nucleotide sequence: TGTGCCAGCAGCTTAACATCAGCGGGGGAGTACTTC. This encodes CASSLTSAGEYF.